The present TCR beta chain was sequenced within a study of identifying expanded T cells in peripheral blood. The study, taken as a whole, reports: Across healthy donors, higher total template counts meant significantly greater roughly 2-week count variance. Technical replicates showed about 1.2 changed clones; about 2 weeks roughly 16; four weeks 19.

The germline V gene encodes CDR1 SGHTA and CDR2 FQGNSA. The CDR3 has 14 residues. The V gene end was trimmed by 6 bases and the J gene end by 8 bases; junction bases not matched to a gene: 7. Of note for this clone: Its cognate antigen is unknown.

Collection occurred without any documented infections or immune events in donors. Method: immunoSEQ multiplex PCR; TCRdb's copy keeps in-frame clones and lacks some. The table shows about 90,000 clones, with around 86% occurring only once. Sequenced material: blood. The chain couples TRBV7-2 to TRBJ1-4, with 9 bases fitting TRBD1. The source is a person aged 18 to 70 in good health. CDR3 bases: TGTGCCAGCAGTAGGGACAGGGACGGGGAAAAACTGTTTTTT. Translated: CASSRDRDGEKLFF.